This record looks at one TCR beta chain sequence and its context. Its antigen target is currently unknown. No base qualities exist here, and no much larger clone lies one base off it. V was cut back by 0 bases and J by 2 bases, leaving a gap of 11 bases between them. From the cysteine up to the phenylalanine, the CDR3 has a length of 15 residues. CDR3 DNA is the only sequence kept; it has 45 bases, read in frame from the first base. Taken from the germline V gene (reference sequence), the CDR1 and CDR2 loops are SGHNT and YYREEE. TCRbeta CDR3 regions were amplified from genomic DNA by means of the immunoSEQ Assay, a bias-controlled multiplex PCR. Per the authors' processing: Within the assay, amplification of reference gene primers was used to estimate how many nucleated cells each sample contained. Sequence reads were collapsed and filtered to measure the absolute abundance of every unique TCRbeta CDR3 rearrangement. For each sample, productive Simpson clonality was calculated as the square root of Simpson's diversity index over productive rearrangements. Not all clones reach the TCRdb copy of this immuneACCESS table, which keeps in-frame sequences only. Checked studies attribute under half of the gap to unresolved V genes and leave the rest unexplained. The V and J calls and the clone size are those of that table, but D and trimming were determined from the DNA. In all, the sample holds 160,000 or so clones, and 78% of those were seen once. The ten most abundant clones make up 11% to 15% of the sample.

The sample originates from a study of blood T cell repertoires in COVID-19 (TCRdb year 2020). Study-level background: Samples covering the acute and convalescent phases of COVID-19 were provided by collaborators in the United States, Italy and Spain. A de-identified subject ID, COVID-19 status, age in years and sex were almost always included in the sample metadata. Deeply sampled blood TCRbeta repertoires from subjects exposed to, actively infected with, or recovered from COVID-19 were included in the dataset. Where available, HLA class I and class II types were taken from metadata supplied by the sample provider and were not determined by assay-based typing. Samples were obtained from the ongoing ImmuneRACE study (first 160 participants) and from 1,254 subjects provided by 6 global collaborators. The repertoires were released in a freely available public database intended as a resource for research on the immune response to SARS-CoV-2. The material from the prospective study consisted of cDNA or gDNA derived from T cells, B-cell-depleted T cells, or PBMCs. Overall study results and their limits: The quantity of clinical and demographic metadata differed by source and by participant and was supplied without curation.

The collaborating institutions used their own protocols to collect whole blood in K2EDTA tubes. For TCRbeta analysis, collaborator samples were shipped as frozen whole blood, as isolated PBMCs, or as DNA extracted from either sample type. The sequenced sample was peripheral blood. The receptor comes from a woman aged 80 or over with acute or convalescent COVID-19. Rearrangement joined TRBV5-4 to TRBJ2-5, with TRBD2 as a weak D call on 6 bases. This receptor has the CDR3 CASSLAGRRQETQYF. The sequenced DNA is TGTGCCAGCAGCTTGGCAGGGAGGCGGCAAGAGACCCAGTACTTC.